These 12 T cell receptor beta chains share one sample of origin, sequenced in a study of blood T cell repertoires in COVID-19. Sequencing was performed with immunoSEQ multiplex PCR; in TCRdb, only in-frame clones are kept and a portion is missing. The sample contains fewer than 150,000 clones, about 83% of which appear only once. The sequenced material came from peripheral blood. Receptor source: a woman in her forties with acute or convalescent COVID-19.

V and J are TRBV27 and TRBJ2-5; D may be TRBD2 (5 bases). The length of the CDR3 is 11 residues. CDR1 is MNHEY, CDR2 SMNVEV, per germline (reference sequence). With 5 bases removed from V and 5 bases from J, the gap between germline ends came to 6 bases. As DNA, the CDR3 is TGTGCCAGCAGTAGGAGGGAGACCCAGTACTTC. This sequence encodes CASSRRETQYF.

This chain joins TRBV7-6 and TRBJ1-4, with a possible D match to TRBD1 (6 bases). Trimming took 5 bases from V and 4 from J, leaving 17 bases between them. Germline CDR1 and CDR2: SGHVS and FNYEAQ. The CDR3 sequence is 16 residues long. CDR3: CASSPRLQGLNEKLFF. DNA of the CDR3: TGTGCCAGCAGCCCCCGATTACAGGGCCTTAATGAAAAACTGTTTTTT.

This chain joins TRBV6-5 and TRBJ2-7; 11 bases agree with TRBD2. Germline assignment: CDR1 MNHEY and CDR2 SVGAGI. V trimming: 0 bases; J trimming: 12 bases; junction bases outside the gene matches: 7. The CDR3 covers 14 residues. CDR3: CASSYSGTSGIWYF. The CDR3 DNA reads as TGTGCCAGCAGTTACTCCGGGACTAGCGGTATTTGGTACTTC.

This rearrangement joins TRBV28 to TRBJ2-6; TRBD1 agrees at 7 bases. The V segment lost 6 bases and the J segment 0 bases; nucleotides outside the gene matches: 11. The germline V gene encodes CDR1 MDHEN and CDR2 SYDVKM. The CDR3 is 18 residues long. The CDR3 here is CASSLIPGQPSGANVLTF. The CDR3 bases are TGTGCCAGCAGCTTAATACCGGGACAGCCCTCTGGGGCCAACGTCCTGACTTTC.

The V and J genes are TRBV30 and TRBJ1-1; no clear D gene. Germline loops: CDR1 GTSNPN, CDR2 SVGIG (reference sequence). This CDR3 is built from 12 residues. The germline V and J ends were trimmed by 5 bases and 5 bases, with 12 bases remaining between them. The CDR3 nucleotides are TGTGCCTGGGCCAGGTTACCTACTGAAGCTTTCTTT. This gives the protein CAWARLPTEAFF. Using reference TRBV30 and TRBJ1-1 for the parts outside the CDR3, the full variable domain is SQTIHQWPATLVQPVGSPLSLECTVEGTSNPNLYWYRQAAGRGLQLLFYSVGIGQISSEVPQNLSASRPQDRQFILSSKKLLLSDSGFYLCAWARLPTEAFFGQGTRLTVV.

V usage is TRBV2 and J usage is TRBJ1-2; no definite D call. The CDR3 is 12 amino acids. Germline CDR1 SNHLY, CDR2 FYNNEI. V lost 8 bases and J 4 bases, leaving 11 bases between the germline ends. The CDR3 DNA sequence: TGTGCCAGCGTGCGGGAAGTCTATGGCTACACCTTC. Translated: CASVREVYGYTF.

The V and J genes are TRBV24-1 and TRBJ1-6, with D tentatively TRBD1 (5 bases). From germline, CDR1 is KGHDR and CDR2 SFDVKD. The CDR3 loop spans 15 amino acids. The V end lost 4 bases, the J end lost 7 bases, and 13 bases lay between the germline ends. CDR3 DNA sequence: TGTGCCACCAGTGACCGGAGGGGAAAGAATTCACCCCTCCACTTT. Its translation: CATSDRRGKNSPLHF.

Note on this clone: At one end the junction does not follow the germline gene, possibly because of a read error. The gene calls are TRBV11-2 and TRBJ2-7; D might be TRBD2 (5 bases). Germline-derived CDR1 and CDR2 are SGHAT and FQNNGV. The length of the CDR3 is 14 residues. The CDR3 coding sequence is TGTGCCAGCAGCTTAGGAGGGATCCCCAACGAGCAGTGCTTC. Translating gives CASSLGGIPNEQCF.

As concerns this clone: One end of the junction varies from germline; a read error may be responsible. The same CDR3 arises from other DNA sequences in this sample as well. The J gene is TRBJ2-3, the V gene TRBV7-2, with 9 bases fitting TRBD2. The CDR3 runs 15 residues. The germline CDR1 and CDR2 sequences are SGHTA and FQGNSA. CDR3 sequence reads: CASSLAGASTDTQYF. The CDR3 coding sequence is TGTGCCAGCAGTTTAGCGGGGGCTAGCACAGATACGCAGTATTTT. Filled out from reference TRBV7-2 and TRBJ2-3, the complete variable domain reads GAGVSQSPSNKVTEKGKDVELRCDPISGHTALYWYRQSLGQGLEFLIYFQGNSAPDKSGLPSDRFSAERTGGSVSTLTIQRTQQEDSAVYLCASSLAGASTDTQYFGPGTRLTVL.

The CDR3 is CASSQDPELAASTDTQYF. The CDR3 DNA is TGTGCCAGCAGCCAAGATCCTGAACTAGCGGCCTCCACAGATACGCAGTATTTT. The chain combines TRBV3-1 (or the pseudogene TRBV3-2) with TRBJ2-3; 8 nucleotides align to TRBD2. Germline CDR1 is LGHDT and CDR2 is YNNKEL (reference sequence). V lost 0 bases and J lost 2; bases outside the gene matches: 10. The CDR3 is 18 residues long.

The gene calls are TRBV4-3 and TRBJ2-5; D is perhaps TRBD1 (6 bases). Trimming took off 0 bases at V and 5 bases at J, with 13 bases between the two ends. CDR3 length equals 15 residues. Germline V gene sequence: CDR1 LGHNA, CDR2 YSLEER. CDR3 DNA sequence: TGCGCCAGCAGCCAAGATCGCAGGGGTAGGGAGACCCAGTACTTC. Translating it yields CASSQDRRGRETQYF.

V usage is TRBV28 and J usage is TRBJ2-7; TRBD2 agrees at 9 bases. Trimming took 1 base from V and 6 from J; bases not matched to a gene: 7. The CDR3 is 15 amino acids. The germline gives CDR1 MDHEN, CDR2 SYDVKM. As DNA, the CDR3 is TGTGCCAGCAGTTTATACGCGGGAGGGCCTCGCGAGCAGTACTTC. This gives the protein CASSLYAGGPREQYF.